The clone carrying this T cell receptor beta chain came up many times. Its specificity is unknown. This sample is drawn from a study of neurological immune-mediated disorders. Study findings and constraints: No link was found between any clinical or MRI feature and the multiple sclerosis repertoire cluster.

TCRdb re-called the 5' RACE reads through MiXCR, storing one row per CDR3 protein. The data hold approximately 60,000 distinct CDR3 sequences, with 3.5% observed a single time. The CDR3 covers 16 residues. Trimming stripped 2 bases from V and 5 bases from J, with 19 bases between. This TCR came from a woman aged 30 to 39 with multiple sclerosis. This chain joins TRBV12-3 or TRBV12-4 and TRBJ2-7; D tentatively reads TRBD1 or TRBD2 (5 bases each). Sequenced: PBMCs. The CDR3 reads CASSLIKARDDDEQYF. CDR3 DNA sequence: TGTGCCAGCAGTTTAATAAAAGCCCGGGACGACGACGAGCAGTACTTC.